A selection of T cell receptor beta chains follows, all from one sample in a study of human T cells and chemical hapten exposure. TCRdb redid the calling of the RACE reads with MiXCR, one entry per CDR3 protein. In the table there are tens of thousands of distinct CDR3 sequences, around 11% of which are singletons. The sample here was whole blood, taken in connection with sensitization to the hapten diphenylcyclopropenone (DPC). All receptors come from a woman aged 40 to 50 with alopecia areata. Some clones in this sample may be carry-over from other donors' samples. Both conserved end residues are trimmed from each CDR3. Clone size is given for some rows only: seen once, a few or many times, or a class if the clone is expanded.

abundance,j_gene,v_gene,CDR3aa
NA,TRBJ2-7,TRBV19,ASSPEIDTAPYSYEQY
many,TRBJ1-1,TRBV7-6,ASSPQRSTEAF
many,TRBJ1-1,TRBV6-2/TRBV6-3,ASSRRTATNTEAF
few,TRBJ2-2,TRBV7-3,ASSLTGPGELF
few,TRBJ1-5,TRBV7-9,ASSHTGSNQPQH
NA,TRBJ1-3,TRBV11-2,ASSLGQKIGNTIY
few,TRBJ2-5,TRBV12-3/TRBV12-4,ASSPEVQGATGETQY
few,TRBJ1-1,TRBV7-6,ASSLEAGRNTEAF
NA,TRBJ1-1,TRBV12-3/TRBV12-4,ASSLAIEAF
many,TRBJ1-1,TRBV6-2/TRBV6-3,ASSRPGTDTEAF
NA,TRBJ2-3,TRBV6-1,ASSSDRSLGLLRTDTQY
many,TRBJ1-3,TRBV20-1,SARDTSSGNTIY
many,TRBJ2-7,TRBV7-8,ASSLRDRGGPFKQY
NA,TRBJ2-2,TRBV5-6,ASSLVRGDTGELF
few,TRBJ2-3,TRBV27,ASSFPEESTDTQY
NA,TRBJ1-1,TRBV28,ASTSHGYVNTEAF
few,TRBJ2-1,TRBV27,ASTSLAGPYNEQF
NA,TRBJ2-5,TRBV7-8,ASSSNRQETQY
NA,TRBJ2-7,TRBV4-3,ASSQSLDSQGYEQY
few,TRBJ2-7,TRBV12-3/TRBV12-4,ASSLEWGYEQY
few,TRBJ2-3,TRBV11-2,ASSISGRRWITDTQY
few,TRBJ2-1,TRBV6-2/TRBV6-3,ASRGQWVPSYNEQF
few,TRBJ2-5,TRBV7-9,ASSSPVGAIAETQY
many,TRBJ1-6,TRBV14,ASSKRQGSGSPLH
few,TRBJ2-1,TRBV7-2,ASSATSGRALEQF
few,TRBJ2-5,TRBV5-6,ASSLGVPDQYQETQY
few,TRBJ1-5,TRBV19,ASSLKYNQPQH
NA,TRBJ2-1,TRBV29-1,SPVPLYNEQS
many,TRBJ1-2,TRBV19,ASSRTNPTGYT
many,TRBJ2-7,TRBV10-3,ATRNTSGSYEQY
NA,TRBJ2-2,TRBV15,ATSSAGGLTGELF
NA,TRBJ1-3,TRBV30,AWSVRGSGNTIY
many,TRBJ2-5,TRBV7-8,ASSTGQGQETQY